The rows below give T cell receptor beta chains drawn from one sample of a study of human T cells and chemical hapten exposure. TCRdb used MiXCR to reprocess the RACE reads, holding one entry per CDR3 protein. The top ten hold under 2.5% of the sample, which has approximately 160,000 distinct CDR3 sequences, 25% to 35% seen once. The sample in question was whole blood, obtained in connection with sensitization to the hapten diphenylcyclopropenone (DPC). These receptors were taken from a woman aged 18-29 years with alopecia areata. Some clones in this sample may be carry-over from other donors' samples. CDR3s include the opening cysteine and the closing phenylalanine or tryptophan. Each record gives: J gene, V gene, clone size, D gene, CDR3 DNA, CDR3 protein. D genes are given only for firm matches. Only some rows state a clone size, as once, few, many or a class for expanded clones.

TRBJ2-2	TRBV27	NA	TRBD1	TGTGCCAGCAGCCTTTACAGGGGATTTACGAACACCGGGGAGCTGTTTTTT	CASSLYRGFTNTGELFF
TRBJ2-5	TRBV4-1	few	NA	TGCGCCAGCAGTCGGGACGGAGAGACCCAGTACTTC	CASSRDGETQYF
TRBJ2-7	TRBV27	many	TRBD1	TGTGCCAGCAGTTACAGGGGGGACGAGCAGTACTTC	CASSYRGDEQYF
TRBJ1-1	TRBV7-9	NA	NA	TGTGCCAGCAGCTTAAGGAAGGGCACTGAAGCTTTCTTT	CASSLRKGTEAFF
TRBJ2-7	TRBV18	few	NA	TGTGCCAGCTCACCCATGAAGGACTACGAGCAGTACTTC	CASSPMKDYEQYF
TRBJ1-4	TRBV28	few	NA	TGTGCCAGCGGGGGGGGGCGCAATGAAAAACTGTTTTTT	CASGGGRNEKLFF
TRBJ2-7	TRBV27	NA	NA	TGTGCCAGCAGTTTAGGTGCTGCTTACGAGCAGTACTTC	CASSLGAAYEQYF
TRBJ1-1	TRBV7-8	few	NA	TGTGCCAGCAGCCAAGGGAAGAACACTGAAGCTTTCTTT	CASSQGKNTEAFF
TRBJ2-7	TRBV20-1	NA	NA	TGCAGTGCCCTCAGGGGGGACTACGAGCAGTACTTC	CSALRGDYEQYF
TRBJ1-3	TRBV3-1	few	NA	TGTGCCAGCAGCCAGAGCTCTGGAAACACCATATATTTT	CASSQSSGNTIYF
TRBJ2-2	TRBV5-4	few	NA	TGTGCCAGCAGCAAGAAGGGGGGCGGGGAGCTGTTTTTT	CASSKKGGGELFF
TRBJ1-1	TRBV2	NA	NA	TGTGCCAGCAGTGTCGGTTTCGAAGCTTTCTTT	CASSVGFEAFF